These T cell receptor beta chains were read from a single sample in a study of blood T cell repertoires in COVID-19. Clones were sequenced by immunoSEQ multiplex PCR, and TCRdb holds only the in-frame ones, with some missing. The sample holds about 110,000 clones, 87% seen once. The sequenced sample consisted of peripheral blood. Every receptor here comes from a human donor in a cohort sampled during active COVID-19. Each CDR3 is given with its conserved first and last residue. Fields, in order: V gene, J gene, D gene, clone size, CDR3 protein, CDR3 DNA. D genes are given only for firm matches. Clone sizes are given selectively: once, few, many, or a class where the clone is expanded.

v_call: TRBV6-4
j_call: TRBJ1-6
d_call: .
clone_size: .
cdr3_aa: CASRRTAEPLHF
cdr3_nt: TGTGCCAGCAGAAGGACAGCGGAACCCCTCCACTTT

v_call: TRBV27
j_call: TRBJ2-7
d_call: .
clone_size: .
cdr3_aa: CASSPRQISSYEQYF
cdr3_nt: TGTGCCAGCAGTCCGAGACAGATCAGCTCCTACGAGCAGTACTTC

v_call: TRBV11-1
j_call: TRBJ1-6
d_call: TRBD1
clone_size: .
cdr3_aa: CASSSGQGNSPLHF
cdr3_nt: TGTGCCAGCAGCTCGGGACAGGGAAACTCACCCCTCCACTTT

v_call: TRBV11-2
j_call: TRBJ1-5
d_call: .
clone_size: .
cdr3_aa: CASSLGRGGPLHSNQPQHF
cdr3_nt: TGTGCCAGCAGCTTAGGCAGGGGTGGGCCTCTTCATAGCAATCAGCCCCAGCATTTT

v_call: TRBV27
j_call: TRBJ2-2
d_call: .
clone_size: .
cdr3_aa: CASSRPRTGELFF
cdr3_nt: TGTGCCAGCAGTCGTCCCCGTACCGGGGAGCTGTTTTTT

v_call: TRBV10-2
j_call: TRBJ2-7
d_call: TRBD1
clone_size: .
cdr3_aa: CASSVGQGTYEQYF
cdr3_nt: TGCGCCAGCAGTGTAGGACAGGGGACCTACGAGCAGTACTTC

v_call: TRBV7-2
j_call: TRBJ1-4
d_call: .
clone_size: .
cdr3_aa: CASSRGGNEKLFF
cdr3_nt: TGTGCCAGCAGCCGCGGGGGTAATGAAAAACTGTTTTTT

v_call: TRBV6-1
j_call: TRBJ1-4
d_call: .
clone_size: .
cdr3_aa: CASSEDTINEKLFF
cdr3_nt: TGTGCCAGCAGTGAGGACACCATAAATGAAAAACTGTTTTTT

v_call: TRBV19
j_call: TRBJ1-1
d_call: .
clone_size: .
cdr3_aa: CASSTGLLNTEAFF
cdr3_nt: TGTGCCAGTAGTACAGGGCTACTGAACACTGAAGCTTTCTTT

v_call: TRBV7-3
j_call: TRBJ2-7
d_call: TRBD2
clone_size: .
cdr3_aa: CASSLRGEGQYF
cdr3_nt: TGTGCCAGCAGCTTACGCGGGGAGGGGCAGTACTTC

v_call: TRBV20-1
j_call: TRBJ1-5
d_call: .
clone_size: .
cdr3_aa: CSASQGNSNQPQHF
cdr3_nt: TGCAGTGCTAGTCAGGGGAATAGCAATCAGCCCCAGCATTTT

v_call: TRBV3-1/TRBV3-2
j_call: TRBJ2-7
d_call: .
clone_size: once
cdr3_aa: CASSQSFTGVYEQYF
cdr3_nt: TGTGCCAGCAGCCAGTCGTTTACAGGAGTATACGAGCAGTACTTC

v_call: TRBV18
j_call: TRBJ2-4
d_call: TRBD1
clone_size: .
cdr3_aa: CASSPEGARGIQYF
cdr3_nt: TGTGCCAGCTCACCAGAGGGGGCTCGGGGCATTCAGTACTTC

v_call: TRBV3-1/TRBV3-2
j_call: TRBJ1-5
d_call: .
clone_size: .
cdr3_aa: CASSQRTANQPQHF
cdr3_nt: TGTGCCAGCAGCCAGAGGACAGCTAATCAGCCCCAGCATTTT

v_call: TRBV29-1
j_call: TRBJ1-2
d_call: TRBD1
clone_size: .
cdr3_aa: CSAGDRATNYGYTF
cdr3_nt: TGCAGCGCCGGCGACAGGGCGACTAACTATGGCTACACCTTC

v_call: TRBV5-1
j_call: TRBJ2-3
d_call: .
clone_size: few
cdr3_aa: CASSLAVAPGTDTQYF
cdr3_nt: TGCGCCAGCAGCTTGGCGGTAGCACCGGGCACAGATACGCAGTATTTT

v_call: TRBV7-3
j_call: TRBJ1-2
d_call: .
clone_size: .
cdr3_aa: CASSLTSAGYYGYTF
cdr3_nt: TGTGCCAGCAGCTTAACGTCGGCGGGTTACTATGGCTACACCTTC

v_call: TRBV2
j_call: TRBJ1-3
d_call: .
clone_size: .
cdr3_aa: CASNGGFIPGNTIYF
cdr3_nt: TGTGCCAGCAATGGGGGGTTCATTCCCGGAAACACCATATATTTT

v_call: TRBV20-1
j_call: TRBJ2-1
d_call: TRBD2
clone_size: .
cdr3_aa: CSASLGLASYNEQFF
cdr3_nt: TGCAGTGCTAGTTTGGGACTAGCGTCCTACAATGAGCAGTTCTTC

v_call: TRBV5-6
j_call: TRBJ1-4
d_call: TRBD1
clone_size: .
cdr3_aa: CASTIGGGIREKLFF
cdr3_nt: TGTGCCAGCACCATTGGAGGGGGCATTAGGGAAAAACTGTTTTTT

v_call: TRBV10-3
j_call: TRBJ2-1
d_call: .
clone_size: .
cdr3_aa: CASLGGSSSYNEQFF
cdr3_nt: TGTGCCAGCCTTGGGGGCTCAAGCTCCTACAATGAGCAGTTCTTC

v_call: TRBV6-4
j_call: TRBJ1-1
d_call: .
clone_size: few
cdr3_aa: CASSDGDTEAFF
cdr3_nt: TGTGCCAGCAGTGACGGAGACACTGAAGCTTTCTTT

v_call: TRBV9
j_call: TRBJ2-1
d_call: .
clone_size: .
cdr3_aa: CASSPGSPRSEQFF
cdr3_nt: TGTGCCAGCAGCCCAGGGTCCCCCAGGAGTGAGCAGTTCTTC

v_call: TRBV28
j_call: TRBJ2-2
d_call: TRBD1
clone_size: .
cdr3_aa: CASSPTGAAGELFF
cdr3_nt: TGTGCCAGCAGTCCTACAGGGGCGGCCGGGGAGCTGTTTTTT

v_call: TRBV4-1
j_call: TRBJ2-2
d_call: .
clone_size: few
cdr3_aa: CASSPRGLTDTGELFF
cdr3_nt: TGCGCCAGCAGCCCAAGGGGTTTGACCGACACCGGGGAGCTGTTTTTT

v_call: TRBV7-7
j_call: TRBJ2-5
d_call: TRBD1
clone_size: .
cdr3_aa: CASSPGQGGIETQYF
cdr3_nt: TGTGCTAGCAGCCCCGGACAGGGTGGAATTGAGACCCAGTACTTC

v_call: TRBV7-2
j_call: TRBJ2-7
d_call: .
clone_size: .
cdr3_aa: CASSPQYGGYEQYF
cdr3_nt: TGTGCCAGCAGCCCTCAGTACGGGGGCTACGAGCAGTACTTC